This T cell receptor beta chain was observed in a study of blood T cell repertoires in COVID-19 (dated by TCRdb to about 2020). As for the study more broadly: Samples from collaborators originated in the United States, Italy and Spain and spanned both the acute and convalescent phases of COVID-19. Subjects who had been exposed to COVID-19, were actively infected with it, or had recovered from it provided the deeply sampled blood TCRbeta repertoires that made up the dataset. The repertoires were released in a freely available public database meant as a resource for research on the immune response to SARS-CoV-2. Samples were obtained from the ongoing ImmuneRACE study (first 160 participants) and from 1,000 to 1,500 subjects provided by 6 global collaborators. The sample metadata nearly always contained a de-identified subject ID, COVID-19 status, age in years and sex. Where HLA class I and class II types were available, the types were taken from metadata supplied by the sample provider, not from assay-based typing. The prospective study material was composed of cDNA or gDNA derived from T cells, B-cell-depleted T cells, or PBMCs.

The immunoSEQ Assay, a bias-controlled multiplex PCR, was used to amplify TCRbeta CDR3 regions from genomic DNA. Processing in the source paper ran as follows. The number of nucleated cells in each sample was estimated from the amplification of reference gene primers within the assay. To quantify the absolute abundance of each unique TCRbeta CDR3 rearrangement, sequence reads were collapsed and filtered. For each sample, productive Simpson clonality was calculated by taking the square root of Simpson's diversity index across productive rearrangements. Entries here come from immuneACCESS through TCRdb and include only in-frame sequences with V and J called. Some clones fail to appear in such tables; in the studies checked, an unresolved V gene covers under half of the shortfall, and the cause of the remainder is unknown. Clonal size and the V and J genes are those of that table, whereas D and trimming came from the DNA. The sample includes about 320,000 clones, with 90% observed a single time. The ten top clones hold around 3.9% of the sample.

Notes on this clone: Its specific antigen is unknown. Qualities for individual bases were not recorded, and no much larger clone is one base off.

In the prospective study, participants were about 18 to 95 years old, resided in about 25 geographic areas of the United States, and were enrolled through a virtual design. Cohort assignment in the prospective study relied on participant-reported clinical history from a screening survey and a study questionnaire. Exposed participants were defined as having been in contact with someone with a PCR-confirmed or clinician-diagnosed COVID-19 case within 2 weeks of study entry. In the prospective study, mobile phlebotomists collected whole blood, serum and a nasopharyngeal or oropharyngeal swab from each participant. Participants in the prospective study had the option to provide additional blood draws and questionnaires over a roughly 2-month period. Before DNA extraction, prospective study blood samples were shipped either frozen or at room temperature. Reading from cysteine to phenylalanine, the CDR3 counts 15 amino acids. Kept here is only the CDR3 DNA, which spans 45 bases and is read in frame from base 1. CDR1 SQVTM and CDR2 ANQGSEA were looked up in the germline V gene. V is trimmed back by 6 bases and J by 1 base, and the junction contains 8 bases that no gene match accounts for.

The research as a whole found: The amount of clinical and demographic metadata varied by source and participant and was provided uncurated.

The sample taken for sequencing was PBMCs or T cells enriched from blood (not recorded which). The TCR comes from a woman aged 25 to 39 who had been exposed to COVID-19. The chain is assembled from TRBV29-1 and TRBJ1-2; 10 of the junction bases match TRBD1. The CDR3 amino acid sequence is: CSVERQGANNYGYTF. The DNA is TGCAGCGTCGAACGACAGGGGGCCAATAACTATGGCTACACCTTC.